This section outlines one T cell receptor (gamma chain) sequence together with its context. The specificity of this receptor is unknown. Base-call qualities are not available, and no considerably larger clone is one nucleotide away. CDR1 and CDR2 are drawn from the germline V gene (reference sequence): GITISATS, ISYDGTV. Unmatched junction bases come to 9, with V trimmed by 0 bases and J by 13 bases. From cysteine to phenylalanine, the CDR3 is 12 amino acids long. The retained sequence is limited to the CDR3, 36 bases, with the frame set at the first base. The data were taken from a study of intestinal T cells in coeliac disease (dated by TCRdb to about 2020). Notes on the research overall: Coeliac patients were much younger than controls, with mean ages of 16.0 versus 54.8 years in the TRG cohort. Duodenal biopsies from roughly eleven coeliac disease patients and roughly eleven non-coeliac controls were included in the TCR-delta (TRD) cohort. Duodenal biopsies from over 30 coeliac disease patients and 20 to 25 non-coeliac controls were included in a second, larger TCR-gamma (TRG) cohort.

Study-wide findings and limitations: Repeated CDR3 amino acid sequences could not be distinguished from PCR duplicates in the analysis. FFPE-derived DNA was found to be relatively degraded, and loss of a proportion of TCR sequences in each sample was likely caused by this degradation. TRD kmer-based clustering correctly classified all 22 biopsies in training, with a reported leave-one-out accuracy of about 90%. Of 54 biopsies, about 51 (around 94%) were correctly classified by TRG clustering, and a leave-one-out accuracy of around 90% was reported. Age was significantly different between the coeliac and control groups, but splitting the analysis by age did not give a significant classification.

Genomic DNA was extracted with the QIAamp DNA FFPE tissue kit from ten 5-um FFPE scrolls per case. Classification of coeliac disease based on the TCR repertoire was tested using fully anonymised formalin-fixed paraffin-embedded duodenal biopsies that were surplus to diagnostic needs. The library was generated by multiplex PCR. This sample was sequenced with an Ion Torrent PGM. TRG repertoires were amplified from about 0.2 ug of biopsy DNA with the LymphoTrack kit, in which Illumina adapters are carried by the primers. TRG amplicons were purified with AMPure XP beads, quantified on a 2100 Bioanalyzer, and pooled equimolarly. An Ion PGM instrument was used to sequence the TRG libraries. Processing in the source paper ran as follows. Using FastX, any read was removed if more than 10% of its nucleotides had quality scores below the third quartile calculated per patient. IMGT/HighV-QUEST was used to align reads in order to assign V, D and J genes, locate CDR3 regions and judge functionality. After the sequences were translated into amino acids, every sequence predicted to be non-functional was thrown out. CDR3s were split into kmers, with and without positional annotation; kmer frequencies underwent PCA, and samples were clustered using all 1023 combinations of PCs 1-10. Classification was validated by leave-one-out cross-validation, re-optimising parameters on the remaining samples each time. Shannon diversity was computed with the vegan R package from repeated random subsamples equal to the lowest read count. Via CATT, TCRdb reprocessed the public reads, and rows with identical DNA were then joined. TCRdb, not the authors, supplied the V and J calls. The sample profile shows around 380 gamma-chain clones; 45% to 70% of them were found once. Around 31% of the sample is taken by the ten largest.

Recombination linked TRGV9 to TRGJ1 or TRGJ2. The specimen was a duodenal biopsy. The sequence derives from a human donor with celiac disease. For the CDR3, the sequence is CALWEVPYSKLF. The DNA sequence follows: TGTGCCTTGTGGGAGGTGCCTTACAGCAAACTCTTT.